The 4 T cell receptor beta chains presented below share a single source sample, sequenced in a study of blood T cells in healthy people across ages. It was with a sample-barcoded 5' primer and a J-beta primer mix that a second PCR of roughly 6 to 12 cycles was run. TCRdb itself ran the 5' RACE reads through MiXCR, one entry per CDR3 protein. The sample includes about 1.4 million distinct CDR3 sequences, almost 60% of them seen just once. Sequencing input: blood. The receptors shown here come from a man aged 18 to 35 in good health.

This clonotype was recorded a few times. The V call is TRBV6-5, the J call TRBJ2-7; TRBD2 matches 7 bases. J lost 2 bases, V lost 6 bases, and 7 bases had no gene match. Germline CDR1 and CDR2: MNHEY and SVGAGI. This CDR3 region has 14 residues. As DNA, the CDR3 is TGTGCCAGCAGCCACCAGCGGGGCCCCTACGAGCAGTACTTC. Translation gives CASSHQRGPYEQYF.

This chain connects TRBV4-1 to TRBJ2-7; maybe TRBD1 (6 bases). This CDR3 has 18 amino acids. Germline V CDR1 and CDR2: MGHRA, YSYEKL. V lost 0 bases and J lost 5, with 23 bases in between. The CDR3 nucleotides read TGCGCCAGCAGCCAAGAACCTCCTCAGGGCAGGGGAAAGGACGAGCAGTACTTC. This translates into CASSQEPPQGRGKDEQYF.

The V and J genes are TRBV20-1 and TRBJ1-1, with TRBD1 as a possible D gene (6 bases). The V end lost 2 bases, the J end lost 0 bases, and 13 bases lay between the germline ends. This CDR3 comprises 15 residues. Germline values: CDR1 DFQATT, CDR2 SNEGSKA (reference sequence). This chain's CDR3 is CSARSFGQLNTEAFF. The CDR3 DNA reads TGCAGTGCTAGATCCTTCGGACAGTTGAACACTGAAGCTTTCTTT.

V is TRBV12-3 or TRBV12-4 and J is TRBJ1-4; TRBD1 aligns across 9 bases. This CDR3 is built from 19 residues. Trimming removed 3 bases from V and 3 bases from J; junction bases left unmatched: 14. DNA of the CDR3: TGTGCCAGCAGTTTCCGGGACAGGGTATGGTCCTCGGCTAATGAAAAACTGTTTTTT. This codes for CASSFRDRVWSSANEKLFF.